This T cell receptor (beta chain) emerged from a study of shared clonotypes between healthy human individuals. The method was immunoSEQ multiplex PCR; TCRdb's version includes in-frame clones alone and lacks a portion of them. The repertoire has about half a million clones, around 85% of them found once; the top ten carry roughly 13%. V was pared by 8 bases and J by 1 base, with 18 bases between. Germline-derived CDR1 and CDR2 are MNHEY and SVGAGI. The CDR3 sequence is 15 residues long. This TCR was sampled from a middle-aged woman in good health. Some clones in this sample may be carry-over from other donors' samples. The chain has TRBV6-5 and TRBJ2-7; maybe TRBD1 (6 bases). The sample taken for sequencing was PBMCs. CDR3 sequence reads: CASSRTGHPSYEQYF. The CDR3 coding sequence is TGTGCCAGCTCCCGCACGGGACACCCTTCCTACGAGCAGTACTTC.